These 6 T cell receptor beta chains came from one sample sequenced in a study of blood T cells in healthy people across ages (dated by TCRdb to the mid-2010s). Library creation used 5' RACE. This sample was sequenced with an Illumina HiSeq 2500. A second PCR of 7 to 11 cycles was performed with a sample-barcoded 5' primer and a J-beta primer mix. TCRdb ran its own pipeline on the public reads, namely fastp trimming at Q25 and MiXCR clone calling, and kept in-frame beta chains. Rows with a matching CDR3 protein are joined into one entry that keeps the most common DNA and genes. The sample profile shows 800,000 to 900,000 distinct CDR3 sequences; approximately 59% of them were found once. The leading ten clones occupy roughly 25% of the sample. The material sequenced was blood. Every receptor here comes from a man aged 30-40 years in good health.

This sequence joins TRBV6-2 or TRBV6-3 and TRBJ2-1; perhaps TRBD2 as D (5 bases). The germline CDR1 and CDR2 sequences are MNHEY and SVGEGT. The CDR3 runs 14 residues. Trimming cost V 7 bases and J 7 bases, with 17 bases left between them. CDR3 in DNA: TGTGCCAGCACCCCGGCCAAGGGCGGGAATGAGCAGTTCTTC. Translation gives CASTPAKGGNEQFF.

The rearrangement links TRBV28 to TRBJ1-1; no reliable D call. Germline loops: CDR1 MDHEN, CDR2 SYDVKM. V dropped 5 bases and J dropped 5 bases, with 9 bases sitting between them. This CDR3 has 12 residues. CDR3 protein: CASSPLGTEAFF. In DNA form, the CDR3 reads TGTGCCAGCAGTCCGCTTGGGACTGAAGCTTTCTTT.

This rearrangement joins TRBV14 to TRBJ2-7, with 8 bases lining up with TRBD1. CDR1 and CDR2 (germline): SGHDN, FVKESK. V shed 0 bases, J shed 2 bases, and the junction held 6 bases outside the gene matches. The CDR3 length is 16 residues. The CDR3 DNA reads TGTGCCAGCAGCCAAGATTGGACAGGGAGGACCTACGAGCAGTACTTC. Translation: CASSQDWTGRTYEQYF.

This clonotype has just a few counts. The rearrangement uses TRBV7-9 and TRBJ2-3; no clear D. Germline CDR1 and CDR2: SEHNR and FQNEAQ (reference sequence). CDR3 length: 15 amino acids. The V end lost 4 bases, the J end lost 4 bases, and 15 bases lay between the germline ends. CDR3 nucleotide sequence: TGTGCCAGCAGCTCGCATGTAGTAGCCTCAGATACGCAGTATTTT. Encoded protein: CASSSHVVASDTQYF.

This clonotype showed up just once. This chain uses TRBV9 with TRBJ2-7; TRBD1 matches 9 bases. The V gene end was trimmed by 0 bases and the J gene end by 7 bases; junction bases not matched to a gene: 8. Germline V gene data show CDR1 as SGDLS and CDR2 as YYNGEE. This CDR3 has 15 amino acids. CDR3 in amino acids: CASSVGDRALKEQYF. The CDR3 nucleotides are TGTGCCAGCAGCGTAGGGGACAGGGCCTTGAAAGAGCAGTACTTC. The whole variable domain, remainder taken from reference TRBV9 and TRBJ2-7, is DSGVTQTPKHLITATGQRVTLRCSPRSGDLSVYWYQQSLDQGLQFLIQYYNGEERAKGNILERFSAQQFPDLHSELNLSSLELGDSALYFCASSVGDRALKEQYFGPGTRLTVT.

The sample holds a few counts of this clonotype. This chain uses TRBV29-1 with TRBJ2-2; 8 positions agree with TRBD1. The CDR3 has 16 amino acids. Germline V gene sequence: CDR1 SQVTM, CDR2 ANQGSEA. With 0 bases clipped from V and 3 bases from J, the junction kept 6 bases outside the gene matches. CDR3 region: CSVEDLQGGDTGELFF. As DNA, the CDR3 is TGCAGCGTTGAAGATCTACAGGGGGGTGACACCGGGGAGCTGTTTTTT.